These 9 T cell receptor beta chains share one sample of origin, sequenced in a study of T cell repertoires in cytomegalovirus infection. TCRdb re-called the reads with MiXCR, one entry per CDR3 protein. The sample holds fewer than 550,000 distinct CDR3 sequences, approximately 33% seen once. What was sequenced was PBMCs. These receptors were obtained from a human donor in good health (CMV status not recorded). Some clones in this sample may be carry-over from other donors' samples.

This clonotype showed up many times. The CDR3 spells CASSRDSGTDTQYF. The CDR3 DNA reads TGTGCCAGCAGCCGGGACAGTGGCACAGATACGCAGTATTTT. The chain carries TRBV7-2 and TRBJ2-3; 7 nucleotides agree with TRBD1. This CDR3 comprises 14 residues. After removal of 5 bases from V and 1 base from J, the junction contained 3 bases not matched to a gene. Germline loops: CDR1 SGHTA, CDR2 FQGNSA.

The rearrangement joins TRBV12-3 or TRBV12-4 to TRBJ1-5; tentative D call: TRBD1 (5 bases). Trimming shortened V by 10 bases and J by 3 bases, and 13 bases separated the two germline ends. The CDR3 is 13 residues long. The CDR3 is CATGRGYNQPQHF. CDR3 DNA: TGTGCCACTGGGCGGGGGTACAATCAGCCCCAGCATTTT.

This clonotype was counted between two and nine times. V usage is TRBV19 and J usage is TRBJ2-2; D is unclear. Trimming shortened V by 9 bases and J by 5 bases, and 10 bases separated the two germline ends. CDR3 length: 12 residues. From germline, CDR1 is LNHDA and CDR2 SQIVND (reference sequence). The chain's CDR3 is CASRNNTGELFF. Written as DNA, the CDR3 is TGTGCCAGCAGAAACAATACCGGGGAGCTGTTTTTT.

J is TRBJ2-1 and V is TRBV6-2 or TRBV6-3; 16 bases map to TRBD2. CDR1 and CDR2 (germline): MNHEY, SVGEGT. Trimming took 6 bases from V and 9 from J; bases not matched to a gene: 17. CDR3 length equals 19 residues. The CDR3 loop is CASSPDHPGLAGGPIEQFF. Written as DNA, the CDR3 is TGTGCCAGCAGCCCCGACCACCCGGGACTAGCGGGGGGGCCGATTGAGCAGTTCTTC.

This chain connects TRBV19 to TRBJ1-4; D perhaps matches TRBD1 (6 bases). V was cut by 3 bases and J by 5 bases, with 16 bases left in between. CDR3 length equals 16 residues. Germline assignment: CDR1 LNHDA and CDR2 SQIVND (reference sequence). CDR3 in amino acids: CASSIPQGFRNEKLFF. The CDR3, as DNA: TGTGCCAGTAGTATTCCACAGGGTTTCAGGAATGAAAAACTGTTTTTT. The variable domain in full, completed from reference TRBV19 and TRBJ1-4, reads DGGITQSPKYLFRKEGQNVTLSCEQNLNHDAMYWYRQDPGQGLRLIYYSQIVNDFQKGDIAEGYSVSREKKESFPLTVTSAQKNPTAFYLCASSIPQGFRNEKLFFGSGTQLSVL.

This clonotype was counted ten times or more. This chain links TRBV7-8 with TRBJ2-2; 13 bases match TRBD2. Per germline, CDR1 SGHVS and CDR2 FQNEAQ. With 5 bases clipped from V and 5 bases from J, the junction kept 8 bases outside the gene matches. The CDR3 contains 17 residues. Written as DNA, the CDR3 is TGTGCCAGCAGCAATGGACTAGCGGGGGCGGGGACCGGGGAGCTGTTTTTT. Translated: CASSNGLAGAGTGELFF.

The V and J genes are TRBV2 and TRBJ2-1, with TRBD2 matching over 13 bases. Germline V lookup: CDR1 SNHLY, CDR2 FYNNEI. V dropped 3 bases and J dropped 5; count of bases not matched to a gene: 13. The CDR3 totals 19 residues. This chain's CDR3 is CASSESLLTSGGLDNEQFF. The CDR3 coding sequence is TGTGCCAGCAGTGAGTCTCTCTTGACTAGCGGGGGGCTCGACAATGAGCAGTTCTTC.

The rearrangement uses TRBV7-8 and TRBJ2-2; possible D gene TRBD1, 5 bases. Germline V gene sequence: CDR1 SGHVS, CDR2 FQNEAQ. The CDR3 runs to 15 residues. V was clipped by 0 bases and J by 7 bases, with 12 bases between them. The CDR3 coding sequence is TGTGCCAGCAGCTTAGCGTCAGGGTCGGGCGGGGAGCTGTTTTTT. Translated, it gives CASSLASGSGGELFF.

There are a few counts of this clonotype. This chain links TRBV28 with TRBJ2-3; a weak D match, TRBD2 (6 bases). CDR1 and CDR2 (germline): MDHEN, SYDVKM. Trimming took off 5 bases at V and 11 bases at J, with 20 bases between the two ends. This CDR3 region has 14 residues. The CDR3 loop is CASSPSGFPGWQYF. The CDR3 nucleotides are TGTGCCAGCAGTCCGAGCGGGTTCCCCGGTTGGCAGTATTTT. Full variable domain (rest looked up from reference TRBV28 and TRBJ2-3): DVKVTQSSRYLVKRTGEKVFLECVQDMDHENMFWYRQDPGLGLRLIYFSYDVKMKEKGDIPEGYSVSREKKERFSLILESASTNQTSMYLCASSPSGFPGWQYFGPGTRLTVL.